This T cell receptor (beta chain) was recovered during a study of human T cells and chemical hapten exposure. Study in general: TCR yields differed between samples (mainly from small differences in pooled library volume).

This clonotype was seen ten or more times. The antigen remains unidentified. Study conclusions and caveats: TCRs above 1 in 1000 frequency stayed constant with DPC sensitization.

Germline-derived CDR1 and CDR2 are MDHEN and SYDVKM. The germline V and J ends were trimmed by 5 bases and 0 bases, with 11 bases remaining between them. The CDR3 is 16 residues long. Time point: healthy volunteer bleed at 2 weeks. Unfractionated whole blood yielded total RNA. Unique molecular identifiers were attached to individual cDNA molecules during library preparation. Each CDR3 protein is one row after TCRdb ran MiXCR on the RACE reads. The profile shows approximately 33,000 distinct CDR3 sequences, 7.4% of them singletons. This chain links TRBV28 with TRBJ2-6, with D perhaps matching TRBD1 or TRBD2 (5 bases each). Sequencing used whole blood. This TCR came from a human donor in good health. Some clones in this sample may be carry-over from other donors' samples. CDR3 sequence: CASSPWGSSGANVLTF. CDR3 nucleotides: TGTGCCAGCAGTCCCTGGGGGTCCTCTGGGGCCAACGTCCTGACTTTC.